This is a list of T cell receptor beta chains from one sample in a study of T cells in Graves' hyperthyroidism and ophthalmopathy. TCRdb used MiXCR to reprocess the multiplex PCR reads, holding one entry per CDR3 protein. The table lists a few hundred thousand distinct CDR3 sequences, approximately 14% of them singletons, with roughly 13% in the top ten. Material: blood. The receptors derive from a woman in her thirties or forties with Graves' hyperthyroidism that later progressed to Graves' ophthalmopathy. Both conserved end residues are trimmed from each CDR3. Each record gives: J gene, V gene, clone size, CDR3 protein. Size values are once, few and many counts, or a class for expanded clones, and some rows have none.

J gene: TRBJ1-5; V gene: TRBV28; clone size: many; CDR3 protein: ASSAQTGGNQPQH
J gene: TRBJ2-3; V gene: TRBV5-1; clone size: many; CDR3 protein: ASRTGGTDTQY
J gene: TRBJ1-1; V gene: TRBV29-1; clone size: many; CDR3 protein: SVDTGGLTEAF
J gene: TRBJ2-3; V gene: TRBV18; clone size: many; CDR3 protein: ASSPEGADTQY
J gene: TRBJ2-7; V gene: TRBV11-2; clone size: many; CDR3 protein: ASSPGLYHEQY
J gene: TRBJ1-3; V gene: TRBV18; clone size: -; CDR3 protein: ASSPPDALSGNTIY
J gene: TRBJ2-7; V gene: TRBV6-2/TRBV6-3; clone size: many; CDR3 protein: ASSYGGQGWAGYEQY
J gene: TRBJ2-7; V gene: TRBV28; clone size: -; CDR3 protein: ASSLYRGKGQGAYEQY
J gene: TRBJ1-1; V gene: TRBV20-1; clone size: few; CDR3 protein: SAPNPQEGGNTEAF
J gene: TRBJ2-7; V gene: TRBV30; clone size: many; CDR3 protein: AWRTVGASYEQY
J gene: TRBJ2-7; V gene: TRBV28; clone size: many; CDR3 protein: ASSFEGTEQY
J gene: TRBJ2-3; V gene: TRBV7-6; clone size: many; CDR3 protein: ASSSLSGANTDTQY
J gene: TRBJ1-1; V gene: TRBV5-6; clone size: many; CDR3 protein: ASSLAGGRKTEAF
J gene: TRBJ2-1; V gene: TRBV6-5; clone size: many; CDR3 protein: ASSYSRDYDNEQF
J gene: TRBJ1-4; V gene: TRBV6-2/TRBV6-3; clone size: -; CDR3 protein: DSSRRDRGATNEKLF
J gene: TRBJ2-2; V gene: TRBV20-1; clone size: many; CDR3 protein: SARDMGQGTGELF